These 21 T cell receptor beta chains were all obtained from the same sample, sequenced in a study of memory CD4+ T cells and cytomegalovirus serostatus. Single viable CD3+CD4+CD8-CD45RO+ cells were sorted as the memory CD4+ T cells. Method: immunoSEQ multiplex PCR; TCRdb's copy keeps in-frame clones and lacks some. Here the sample spans about 75,000 clones, 75% to 85% being singletons. The sequenced sample consisted of memory CD4+ T cells from blood. These receptors came from an adult in good health and CMV-seropositive.

The rearrangement joins TRBV11-2 to TRBJ2-5, with 9 nucleotides matching TRBD1. The length of the CDR3 is 17 residues. Germline assignment: CDR1 SGHAT and CDR2 FQNNGV. V was pared by 3 bases and J by 2 bases, with 10 bases of the junction left unmatched. CDR3 DNA: TGTGCCAGCAGCTTGGGCATGACAGGGGGTAAACAAGAGACCCAGTACTTC. The encoded protein is CASSLGMTGGKQETQYF.

The J gene is TRBJ2-3, the V gene TRBV10-2; maybe TRBD2 (6 bases). V was cut by 2 bases and J by 0 bases, with 12 bases left in between. The CDR3 totals 16 residues. Germline assignment: CDR1 WSHSY and CDR2 SAAADI. In DNA form, the CDR3 reads TGCGCCAGCAGTGAGGAATACGCGGGGAGCACAGATACGCAGTATTTT. Its protein product is CASSEEYAGSTDTQYF.

This clone occurred a few times. This chain connects TRBV7-2 to TRBJ1-2, with TRBD1 as a possible D gene (5 bases). CDR1 SGHTA and CDR2 FQGNSA come from the germline V gene. The CDR3 runs 12 residues. Trimming removed 1 base at V and 10 bases at J, with 10 bases between. The CDR3 DNA sequence: TGTGCCAGCAGCTTAGATGCGGGGGACTACACCTTC. Protein: CASSLDAGDYTF.

The table lists this clone with a few counts. The gene calls are TRBV11-3 and TRBJ2-1; 16 nucleotides line up with TRBD2. Germline-derived CDR1 and CDR2 are SGHNT and YENEEA. Trimming took 1 base from V and 7 from J; bases not matched to a gene: 7. CDR3 length: 18 residues. CDR3 protein: CASSLAGTSGGAGNEQFF. The CDR3 coding sequence is TGTGCCAGCAGCTTAGCCGGGACTAGCGGGGGGGCTGGGAATGAGCAGTTCTTC.

The rearrangement joins TRBV6-6 to TRBJ2-1; tentatively, D is TRBD2 (6 bases). Germline V lookup: CDR1 MNHNY, CDR2 SVGAGI (reference sequence). V was trimmed by 6 bases and J by 3 bases, leaving 12 bases between them. The CDR3 length is 14 residues. DNA of the CDR3: TGTGCCAGCAGCTTGAGGGGAGGCTACAATGAGCAGTTCTTC. Protein product: CASSLRGGYNEQFF.

The chain recombines TRBV2 with TRBJ1-2, with 9 bases identical to TRBD1. The V segment lost 6 bases and the J segment 4 bases; nucleotides outside the gene matches: 9. The germline V gene has CDR1 SNHLY and CDR2 FYNNEI. CDR3 length: 15 amino acids. CDR3 nucleotides: TGTGCCAGCAGGCCGGACAGGGGCGACGGCTATGGCTACACCTTC. Translated, it gives CASRPDRGDGYGYTF. The full variable domain, its missing parts supplied by reference TRBV2 and TRBJ1-2, is EPEVTQTPSHQVTQMGQEVILRCVPISNHLYFYWYRQILGQKVEFLVSFYNNEISEKSEIFDDQFSVERPDGSNFTLKIRSTKLEDSAMYFCASRPDRGDGYGYTFGSGTRLTVV.

To note about this clone: Additional DNA sequences in this sample encode the identical CDR3. J is TRBJ1-4 and V is TRBV5-1; D might be TRBD1 (6 bases). V gave up 5 bases and J gave up 1 base, with 18 bases separating them. Germline V gene data show CDR1 as SGHRS and CDR2 as YFSETQ. This CDR3 spans 17 amino acids. Here the CDR3 DNA reads TGCGCCAGCAGTTTGCGCAGGGGTGAAGGAACTAATGAAAAACTGTTTTTT. Its protein product is CASSLRRGEGTNEKLFF.

This clone has a handful of counts. The chain uses TRBV19 and TRBJ1-2, with 12 positions matching TRBD1. The ends lost 8 bases at V and 3 bases at J; junction bases unmatched: 10. Germline CDR1 LNHDA, CDR2 SQIVND (reference sequence). CDR3 length: 16 amino acids. Here the CDR3 DNA reads TGTGCCAGTGGGGGGTCCGGGACAGGGGGCGACTATGGCTACACCTTC. Its protein is CASGGSGTGGDYGYTF.

The genes are TRBV11-2 and TRBJ2-2, with D unclear. V lost 1 base and J lost 4, with 13 bases in between. The CDR3 consists of 16 residues. Germline lookup yields CDR1 SGHAT and CDR2 FQNNGV. The CDR3 sequence: CASSLGAMVGTGELFF. CDR3 nucleotide sequence: TGTGCCAGCAGCTTAGGAGCCATGGTTGGCACCGGGGAGCTGTTTTTT.

The chain couples TRBV30 to TRBJ1-5; D remains ambiguous. The CDR3 extends over 14 amino acids. Trimming stripped 0 bases from V and 0 bases from J, with 6 bases between. CDR1 is GTSNPN and CDR2 is SVGIG in the germline V gene (reference sequence). The CDR3 spells CAWSVLSSNQPQHF. The CDR3 DNA follows: TGTGCCTGGAGTGTACTAAGTAGCAATCAGCCCCAGCATTTT.

The CDR3 DNA reads TGTGCCAGCAGCTTGTTACTAGCGGGGGGGCCCCACGGGGAGCTGTTTTTT. It is translated as CASSLLLAGGPHGELFF. This chain uses TRBV5-6 with TRBJ2-2, with 13 bases fitting TRBD2. Germline-derived CDR1 and CDR2 are SGHDT and YYEEEE. V dropped 1 base and J dropped 7; count of bases not matched to a gene: 7. The CDR3 consists of 17 residues.

The genes are TRBV19 and TRBJ2-2; D may correspond to TRBD1 or TRBD2 (5 bases each). V lost 5 bases and J lost 2, with 9 bases in between. Germline lookup yields CDR1 LNHDA and CDR2 SQIVND (reference sequence). The CDR3 totals 14 residues. The CDR3 nucleotides read TGTGCCAGTAGTTCGGGGCCCAACACCGGGGAGCTGTTTTTT. This translates into CASSSGPNTGELFF.

The chain uses TRBV7-9 and TRBJ2-7; perhaps TRBD2 as D (5 bases). Trimming pared 1 base from V and 5 bases from J, leaving 12 bases between. This CDR3 contains 14 residues. CDR1 is SEHNR, CDR2 FQNEAQ, per germline (reference sequence). CDR3 residues: CASSLGGLGNEQYF. CDR3 sequence (DNA): TGTGCCAGCAGCTTAGGAGGGCTCGGGAACGAGCAGTACTTC. Drawing the rest from reference TRBV7-9 and TRBJ2-7, the complete variable domain is DTGVSQNPRHKITKRGQNVTFRCDPISEHNRLYWYRQTLGQGPEFLTYFQNEAQLEKSRLLSDRFSAERPKGSFSTLEIQRTEQGDSAMYLCASSLGGLGNEQYFGPGTRLTVT.

The chain joins TRBV5-1 to TRBJ1-3; 8 bases match TRBD1. This CDR3 contains 14 residues. CDR1 SGHRS and CDR2 YFSETQ come from the germline V gene. The ends lost 4 bases at V and 6 bases at J; junction bases unmatched: 6. The CDR3 sequence is CASSVDRGENTIYF. The CDR3 DNA reads TGCGCCAGCAGCGTCGACAGGGGCGAAAACACCATATATTTT.

The chain combines TRBV4-2 with TRBJ2-7; TRBD1 matches 8 bases. Trimming removed 0 bases from V and 4 bases from J; junction bases left unmatched: 5. The CDR3 spans 15 residues. Germline V gene sequence: CDR1 LGHNA, CDR2 YNFKEQ. The CDR3 here is CASSQEVTGDYEQYF. The CDR3 DNA follows: TGTGCCAGCAGCCAAGAAGTGACAGGGGATTACGAGCAGTACTTC.

The chain is built from TRBV10-3 and TRBJ2-7; the D gene could be TRBD1 or TRBD2 (5 bases each). V lost 10 bases, J lost 4 bases, and 14 bases lay in between. CDR3 length: 12 residues. Germline V gene sequence: CDR1 ENHRY, CDR2 SYGVKD. CDR3 nucleotides: TGTGCCACCCGGGACGCCGATTACGAGCAGTACGTC. The encoded protein is CATRDADYEQYV.

The chain carries TRBV6-1 and TRBJ1-1; 9 nucleotides line up with TRBD1. This CDR3 contains 16 residues. Germline V gives CDR1 MNHNS, CDR2 SASEGT. V dropped 0 bases and J dropped 7; count of bases not matched to a gene: 9. The DNA for the CDR3 is TGTGCCAGCAGTGAAGCGCCTGCGGGACAGGGCATTGAAGCTTTCTTT. Residues: CASSEAPAGQGIEAFF.

CDR3 DNA: TGTGCCATCAGTCCGGGACAGGGGTCCGATGAGGGCTACACCTTC. It codes for CAISPGQGSDEGYTF. The chain joins TRBV10-3 to TRBJ1-2; 10 positions agree with TRBD1. CDR1 and CDR2 from the germline V gene are ENHRY and SYGVKD. The CDR3 is 15 amino acids. The junction had 11 bases not matched to a gene; V was cut back by 5 bases and J by 8 bases.

The gene calls are TRBV10-2 and TRBJ2-7; TRBD1 matches 9 bases. The ends lost 2 bases at V and 1 base at J; junction bases unmatched: 6. The V gene's germline CDR1 is WSHSY and CDR2 SAAADI. This CDR3 has 16 residues. The CDR3 sequence: CASSEPGQGLSYEQYV. CDR3 nucleotides: TGCGCCAGCAGTGAGCCCGGACAGGGGTTATCCTACGAGCAGTACGTC.

Points on this clone: Its ends do not fully match the called genes, so a read error is possible. The genes are TRBV4-1 and TRBJ2-1, with no clear D. The CDR3 is made up of 11 amino acids. CDR1 MGHRA and CDR2 YSYEKL come from the germline V gene. DNA of the CDR3: TGCGCCAGCAGACAAGAAACTGAGCAGTTCTTC. It is translated as CASRQETEQFF.

This chain connects TRBV2 to TRBJ1-4; TRBD1 agrees at 8 bases. V dropped 6 bases and J dropped 8; count of bases not matched to a gene: 8. Germline CDR1 SNHLY, CDR2 FYNNEI. This CDR3 contains 14 residues. The CDR3 region has the DNA TGTGCCAGCAGATCCGGGACAGGCGAGGAAAAACTGTTTTTT. It translates to CASRSGTGEEKLFF.